These 17 T cell receptor beta chains originate from one sample sequenced in a study of T cells in women clearing cervical HPV infection. Repertoires were generated with immunoSEQ multiplex PCR, while TCRdb's copy carries only in-frame clones and drops some. The sample totals around 30,000 clones. Sequenced: blood buffy coat. The origin of the receptors is a woman aged 18 to 75 with a cervical HPV16 infection that either progressed to CIN3+ or cleared (not recorded which).

About this clone itself: The CDR3 end is not reached by the read, which stops 3 residues before it; the germline J gene fills it in. The chain couples TRBV19 to TRBJ2-3, with a possible D match to TRBD1 (5 bases). The V gene's germline CDR1 is LNHDA and CDR2 SQIVND (reference sequence). Trimming took off 7 bases at V and 3 bases at J, with 8 bases between the two ends. The CDR3 has 12 residues. Here the CDR3 reads CASKAGTDTQYF. The CDR3 bases that were read are TGTGCCAGTAAAGCAGGGACAGATACG.

In the case of this clone: The read is 3 residues too short to cover the CDR3 end, so that end is filled in from the germline J gene. The chain couples TRBV7-3 to TRBJ2-1, with D unresolved. Deletions cut 5 bases from V and 6 bases from J, with 11 bases between. The CDR3 extends over 13 amino acids. Germline V gene data show CDR1 as SGHTA and CDR2 as FQGTGA. CDR3 sequence reads: CASSIKTGNEQFF. The CDR3 DNA, read in part, is TGTGCCAGCAGCATAAAGACGGGCAATGAG.

To note about this clone: The sequence runs out 3 residues before the end of the CDR3; the remainder is reconstructed from the germline J gene. The chain combines TRBV20-1 with TRBJ1-4; possibly TRBD1 for D (6 bases). Trimming cost V 3 bases and J 3 bases, with 11 bases left between them. CDR1 and CDR2 from the germline V gene are DFQATT and SNEGSKA (reference sequence). This CDR3 is 14 amino acids long. CDR3 bases read: TGCAGTGCTAGGCGGGGGGCGGCTAATGAAAAA. This translates into CSARRGAANEK. The full CDR3 protein is CSARRGAANEKLFF.

Comments on this clone: With the read ending 3 residues before the CDR3 end, the germline J gene is used to fill in that end. The J gene is TRBJ2-3, the V gene TRBV20-1; the match to TRBD2 covers 8 bases. In germline, CDR1 is DFQATT, CDR2 SNEGSKA (reference sequence). V gave up 5 bases and J gave up 4 bases; unmatched junction bases: 11. The CDR3 contains 15 residues. The CDR3 DNA, read in part, is TGCAGTGCTGTTAGGGGTAGCGGGAACGCAGATACG. Residues: CSAVRGSGNADT. The complete CDR3 reads CSAVRGSGNADTQYF.

The CDR3 bases that were read are TGTGCCAGTAGTATACAGGGGGGAACATACAATGAG. Amino acids: CASSIQGGTYNE. The entire CDR3 protein is CASSIQGGTYNEQFF. This sequence joins TRBV19 and TRBJ2-1; D might be TRBD1 (7 bases). Coverage ceases 3 residues before the CDR3 finishes, and the germline J gene fills in the end. Germline CDR1 and CDR2: LNHDA and SQIVND (reference sequence). The CDR3 spans 15 residues. V dropped 2 bases and J dropped 4 bases, with 12 bases sitting between them.

Of note for this clone: The CDR3 extends 3 residues past the end of the read, so its final part is completed from the germline J gene. V is TRBV4-1 and J is TRBJ2-1, with D tentatively TRBD1 (5 bases). CDR1 MGHRA and CDR2 YSYEKL come from the germline V gene. The CDR3 consists of 14 residues. V lost 4 bases, J lost 3 bases, and 10 bases lay in between. CDR3 loop: CASSPTTGYNEQFF. Incomplete CDR3 DNA: TGCGCCAGCAGCCCAACAACAGGCTACAATGAG.

The CDR3 DNA, read in part, is TGTGCCAGCAGTTTTAGTCTAGACGCCGGGGAG. Protein sequence: CASSFSLDAGE. The full CDR3 protein is CASSFSLDAGELFF. J is TRBJ2-2 and V is TRBV12-3 or TRBV12-4; D unclear. Sequencing ends 3 residues short of the CDR3 end; the germline J gene provides the rest. Trimming took off 3 bases at V and 6 bases at J, with 11 bases between the two ends. The CDR3 sequence is 14 residues long.

Comment on this clone: The read gets to within 3 residues of the CDR3 end, and the germline J gene fills in the rest. This chain links TRBV7-2 with TRBJ2-1, with 10 bases that match TRBD2. Trimming at V came to 3 bases and at J to 4 bases, leaving 3 bases not matched to a gene. Germline V gene lookup returns CDR1 SGHTA and CDR2 FQGNSA. CDR3 length: 15 amino acids. Here the CDR3 reads CASSFTSGVYNEQFF. Partial CDR3 DNA: TGTGCCAGCAGCTTTACTAGCGGGGTATACAATGAG.

This clone is identified as medium-sized from frequency. The read stops 3 residues short of the end of the CDR3; the missing end is completed from the germline J gene. This chain uses TRBV7-6 with TRBJ1-5, with D uncertain. The V gene's germline CDR1 is SGHVS and CDR2 FNYEAQ. The CDR3 runs 12 residues. Trimming stripped 5 bases from V and 4 bases from J, with 6 bases between. The CDR3 here is CASSIPNQPQHF. Incomplete CDR3 DNA: TGTGCCAGCAGCATTCCTAATCAGCCC.

Notes on this clone: The CDR3 goes on 3 residues after the read ends, and that part is filled in from the germline J gene. The chain joins TRBV20-1 to TRBJ2-7; TRBD2 matches 9 bases. CDR3 length: 15 residues. Per the germline V gene, CDR1 is DFQATT and CDR2 is SNEGSKA (reference sequence). The junction had 10 bases not matched to a gene; V was cut back by 5 bases and J by 2 bases. The CDR3 protein is CSAPPSSGITYEQYF. CDR3 DNA, as far as it was read: TGCAGTGCTCCCCCCTCTAGCGGGATCACCTACGAG.

With respect to this clone: The read halts 3 residues ahead of the CDR3 end, with the missing end drawn from the germline J gene. J is TRBJ2-3 and V is TRBV7-6; TRBD1 matches 10 bases. The V gene's germline CDR1 is SGHVS and CDR2 FNYEAQ. The V segment lost 0 bases and the J segment 4 bases; nucleotides outside the gene matches: 7. This CDR3 is built from 17 residues. CDR3 bases read: TGTGCCAGCAGCTTAGCCGGACAGGGGGGTTCCCCAGATACG. This gives the protein CASSLAGQGGSPDT. The entire CDR3 sequence reads CASSLAGQGGSPDTQYF.

Comment on this clone: Read data end 3 residues before the CDR3 end; the end is taken from the germline J gene. This chain joins TRBV20-1 and TRBJ1-1; 7 bases are shared with TRBD1. The V gene's germline CDR1 is DFQATT and CDR2 SNEGSKA (reference sequence). After removal of 5 bases from V and 4 bases from J, the junction contained 10 bases not matched to a gene. CDR3 length: 14 amino acids. CDR3 DNA (partial): TGCAGTGCTCTAGAAAATTCAGGGGGCACTGAA. Translation: CSALENSGGTE. The full CDR3 protein reads CSALENSGGTEAFF.

Concerning this clone: The read finishes 3 residues shy of the CDR3 end, and the germline J gene is used to complete it. The J gene is TRBJ1-2, the V gene TRBV20-1; D might be TRBD1 (6 bases). Trimming took 6 bases from V and 5 from J, leaving 16 bases between them. CDR1 is DFQATT and CDR2 is SNEGSKA in the germline V gene (reference sequence). The CDR3 is 13 amino acids. CDR3 protein: CSALGQKAYGYTF. The covered CDR3 bases are TGCAGTGCCCTTGGACAGAAAGCGTATGGC.

Points on this clone: The read halts 3 residues ahead of the CDR3 end, with the missing end drawn from the germline J gene. The chain uses TRBV11-3 and TRBJ2-5; D uncertain. The CDR3 is 13 amino acids. The ends were cut back, 2 bases at V and 3 bases at J, with 7 bases in the middle. CDR1 is SGHNT and CDR2 is YENEEA in the germline V gene. CDR3 residues: CASSLTAEETQYF. The sequenced CDR3 bases are TGTGCCAGCAGCTTAACAGCTGAAGAGACC.

Comments on this clone: Sequencing ends 3 residues short of the CDR3 end; the germline J gene provides the rest. V is TRBV28 and J is TRBJ2-1; D not resolved. Trimming cost V 8 bases and J 5 bases, with 7 bases left between them. CDR1 MDHEN and CDR2 SYDVKM come from the germline V gene. The CDR3 totals 11 residues. Here the CDR3 reads CASFTDNEQFF. The CDR3 DNA, read in part, is TGTGCCAGCTTTACAGACAATGAG.

The DNA read from the CDR3 is TGTGCCAGTAGTATAGATTCGGCGGGGGGCTCAGATACG. Translated, it gives CASSIDSAGGSDT. The entire CDR3 protein reads CASSIDSAGGSDTQYF. The rearrangement uses TRBV19 and TRBJ2-3, with 8 bases identical to TRBD2. The read gets to within 3 residues of the CDR3 end, and the germline J gene fills in the rest. The CDR3 runs 16 residues. The germline V gene encodes CDR1 LNHDA and CDR2 SQIVND (reference sequence). Unmatched junction bases numbered 6, after V lost 0 bases and J lost 4 bases.

As to this clone: The CDR3 goes on 3 residues after the read ends, and that part is filled in from the germline J gene. V gene TRBV7-2 combines with J gene TRBJ2-7, with D maybe TRBD2 (5 bases). The V end lost 3 bases, the J end lost 2 bases, and 11 bases lay between the germline ends. This CDR3 contains 14 residues. Germline assignment: CDR1 SGHTA and CDR2 FQGNSA. Here the CDR3 reads CASSFKRLTYEQYF. The CDR3 DNA, read in part, is TGTGCCAGCAGCTTTAAGCGGCTAACCTACGAG.